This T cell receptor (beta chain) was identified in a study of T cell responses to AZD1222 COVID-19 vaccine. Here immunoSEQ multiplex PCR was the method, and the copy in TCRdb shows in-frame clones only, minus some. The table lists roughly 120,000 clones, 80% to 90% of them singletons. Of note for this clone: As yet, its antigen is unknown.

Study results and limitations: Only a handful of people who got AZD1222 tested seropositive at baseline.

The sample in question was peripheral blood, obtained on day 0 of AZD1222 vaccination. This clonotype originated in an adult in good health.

CDR3 protein: CSASPLARTYEQYF. The CDR3 coding sequence is TGCAGTGCTAGTCCCTTAGCGCGTACCTACGAGCAGTACTTC. This chain uses TRBV20-1 with TRBJ2-7; D might be TRBD2 (5 bases). The CDR3 sequence is 14 residues long. The V end was cut by 3 bases, the J end by 2 bases, with 14 bases between. The germline gives CDR1 DFQATT, CDR2 SNEGSKA (reference sequence).